This TCR beta chain was captured by sequencing in a study of T cell repertoires in cytomegalovirus infection. The ends were cut back, 1 base at V and 6 bases at J, with 13 bases in the middle. Per germline, CDR1 MNHNS and CDR2 SASEGT. The CDR3 has 14 amino acids. This clonotype was counted ten times or more. Its antigen is not known. TCRdb independently ran MiXCR on the reads; one entry per CDR3 protein. The sample includes roughly 280,000 distinct CDR3 sequences, around 20% seen only once; the top ten take roughly a fifth. This clonotype was obtained from a human donor in good health (CMV status not recorded). Some clones in this sample may be carry-over from other donors' samples. Source: cultured PBMCs, taken from culture after CMV antigen stimulation. V and J are TRBV6-1 and TRBJ2-7; D is undetermined. This CDR3 reads CASSEGVRPGEQYV. The CDR3 DNA reads as TGTGCCAGCAGTGAAGGGGTCCGGCCCGGCGAGCAGTACGTC.